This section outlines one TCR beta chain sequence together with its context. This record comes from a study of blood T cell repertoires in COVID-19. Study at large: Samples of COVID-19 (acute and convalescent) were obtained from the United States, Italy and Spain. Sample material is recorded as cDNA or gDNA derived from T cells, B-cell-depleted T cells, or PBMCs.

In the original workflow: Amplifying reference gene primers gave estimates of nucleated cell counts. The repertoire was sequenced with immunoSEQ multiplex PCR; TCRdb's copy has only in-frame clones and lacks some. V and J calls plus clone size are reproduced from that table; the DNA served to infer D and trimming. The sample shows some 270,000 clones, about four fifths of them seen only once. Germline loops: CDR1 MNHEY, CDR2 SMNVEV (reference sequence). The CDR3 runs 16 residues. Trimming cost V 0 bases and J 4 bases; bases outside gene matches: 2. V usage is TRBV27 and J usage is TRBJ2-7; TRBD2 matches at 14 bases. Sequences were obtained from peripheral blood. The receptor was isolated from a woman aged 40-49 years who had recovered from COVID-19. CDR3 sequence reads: CASSLSWTSGGYEQYF. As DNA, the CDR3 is TGTGCCAGCAGTTTATCTTGGACTAGCGGGGGGTACGAGCAGTACTTC.